This TCR beta chain comes out of a study of a mutant IDH1 vaccine in newly diagnosed glioma. Study as a whole: Antecedent treatment encompassed radiotherapy, temozolomide, or their combination; the majority received both. Visit V12 happened at week 35; visit V13 happened at week 47.

To note about this clone: The antigen is unknown.

TCRdb's table, derived via immunoSEQ multiplex PCR, lists solely in-frame clones and lacks some. The table lists tens of thousands of clones, 81% of them singletons, with 5% to 6.5% in the top ten. Time point defined: week 35, safety follow-up. Topical imiquimod was applied with each vaccine dose, which held 300 ug of mutant IDH1 20-mer peptide. CDR3 size: 14 residues. Germline V gives CDR1 SGHTA, CDR2 FQGNSA. V was trimmed by 1 base and J by 4 bases, leaving 10 bases between them. The sequence derives from a man aged 40-55 years with glioma. The chain has TRBV7-2 and TRBJ1-2; D unresolved. Sequencing used PBMCs, obtained from a glioma patient whose treatment included an IDH1 peptide vaccine. The CDR3 DNA follows: TGTGCCAGCAGCTTAGGTCCAGAGCCCTATGGCTACACCTTC. Protein: CASSLGPEPYGYTF.